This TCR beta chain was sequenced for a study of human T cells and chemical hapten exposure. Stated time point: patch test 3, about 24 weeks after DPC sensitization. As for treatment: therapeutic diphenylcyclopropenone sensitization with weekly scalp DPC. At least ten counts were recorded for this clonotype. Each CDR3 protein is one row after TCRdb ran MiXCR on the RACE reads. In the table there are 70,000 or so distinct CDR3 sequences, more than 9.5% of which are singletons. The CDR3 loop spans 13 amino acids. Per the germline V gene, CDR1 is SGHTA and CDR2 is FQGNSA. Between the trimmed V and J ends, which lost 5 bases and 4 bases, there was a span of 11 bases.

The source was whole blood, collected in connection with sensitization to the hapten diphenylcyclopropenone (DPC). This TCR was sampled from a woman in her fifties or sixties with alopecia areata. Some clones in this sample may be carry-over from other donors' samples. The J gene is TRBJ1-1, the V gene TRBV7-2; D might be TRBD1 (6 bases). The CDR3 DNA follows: TGTGCCAGCAGCCCTAACAGGGCCACTGAAGCTTTCTTT. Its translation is CASSPNRATEAFF.